What follows is one TCR beta chain and its context. Its antigen is currently unknown. Clones were sequenced by immunoSEQ multiplex PCR, and TCRdb holds only the in-frame ones, with some missing. The table shows about 5,000 clones, with about 71% occurring only once. Germline V gene data show CDR1 as MNHEY and CDR2 as SVGAGI. The CDR3 runs to 14 residues. The ends were cut back, 0 bases at V and 6 bases at J, with 8 bases in the middle. A marrow graft followed busulfan-fludarabine conditioning, with cyclophosphamide on days +3 and +4. This sample stems from a study of T cells after posttransplantation cyclophosphamide. Overall study findings and caveats: TRB clonality was highly associated with recipient CMV seropositivity and reactivation. Blood and skin or GI T cell repertoires showed limited TRB overlap. Donor-recipient repertoire similarity was low at 1-2 months, rising over year one.

The receptor was derived from a male patient between 60 and 69 years old who received an allogeneic stem cell transplant from an unrelated donor, was CMV-positive, and had no GVHD. Some T cells may be graft donor cells. The input for sequencing was PBMCs, taken after allogeneic stem cell transplant with posttransplant cyclophosphamide. The chain has TRBV6-5 and TRBJ1-4; D uncertain. The CDR3 is CASSYSYTDEKLFF. The CDR3 coding sequence is TGTGCCAGCAGTTACTCGTACACCGATGAAAAACTGTTTTTT.